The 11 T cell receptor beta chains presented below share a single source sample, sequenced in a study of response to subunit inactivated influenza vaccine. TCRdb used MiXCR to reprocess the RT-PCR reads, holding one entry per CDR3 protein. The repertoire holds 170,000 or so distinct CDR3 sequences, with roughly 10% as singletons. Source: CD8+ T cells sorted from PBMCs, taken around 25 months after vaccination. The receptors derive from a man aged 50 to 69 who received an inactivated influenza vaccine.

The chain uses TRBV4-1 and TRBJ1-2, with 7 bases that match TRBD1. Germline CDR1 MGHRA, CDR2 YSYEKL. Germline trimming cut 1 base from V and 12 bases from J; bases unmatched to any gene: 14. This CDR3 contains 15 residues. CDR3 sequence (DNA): TGCGCCAGCAGCCAAGGTACAGGGGCAGATTTGGATAACACCTTC. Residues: CASSQGTGADLDNTF.

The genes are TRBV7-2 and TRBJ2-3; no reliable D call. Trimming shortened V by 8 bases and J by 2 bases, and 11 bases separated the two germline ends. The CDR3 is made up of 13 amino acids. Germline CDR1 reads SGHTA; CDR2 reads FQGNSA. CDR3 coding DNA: TGTGCCAGCTTCATGGTTGACACAGATACGCAGTATTTT. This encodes CASFMVDTDTQYF. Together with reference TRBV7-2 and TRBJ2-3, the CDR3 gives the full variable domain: GAGVSQSPSNKVTEKGKDVELRCDPISGHTALYWYRQSLGQGLEFLIYFQGNSAPDKSGLPSDRFSAERTGGSVSTLTIQRTQQEDSAVYLCASFMVDTDTQYFGPGTRLTVL.

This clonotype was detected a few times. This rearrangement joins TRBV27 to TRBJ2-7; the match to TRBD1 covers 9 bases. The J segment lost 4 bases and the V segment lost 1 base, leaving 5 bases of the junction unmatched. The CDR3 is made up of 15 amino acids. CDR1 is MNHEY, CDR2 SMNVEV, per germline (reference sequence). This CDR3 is CASSLWGQGEYEQYF. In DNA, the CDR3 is TGTGCCAGCAGTTTATGGGGACAGGGTGAATACGAGCAGTACTTC.

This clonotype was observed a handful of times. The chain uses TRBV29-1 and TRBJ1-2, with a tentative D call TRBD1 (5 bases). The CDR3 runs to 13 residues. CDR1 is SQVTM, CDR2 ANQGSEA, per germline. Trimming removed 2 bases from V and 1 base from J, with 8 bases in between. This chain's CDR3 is CSVERGHNYGYTF. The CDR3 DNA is TGCAGCGTTGAACGGGGCCATAACTATGGCTACACCTTC.

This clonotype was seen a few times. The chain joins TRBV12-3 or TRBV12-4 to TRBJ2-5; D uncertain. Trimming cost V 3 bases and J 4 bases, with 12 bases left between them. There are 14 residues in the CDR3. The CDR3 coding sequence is TGTGCCAGCAGTTTTAGGGTAGGCGGAGAGACCCAGTACTTC. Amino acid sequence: CASSFRVGGETQYF.

DNA of the CDR3: TGTGCCAGCAGTCCCGGGACAGGGGGGATTAGGACTGAAGCTTTCTTT. It yields the protein CASSPGTGGIRTEAFF. The chain combines TRBV27 with TRBJ1-1; 11 nucleotides align to TRBD1. CDR1 and CDR2 from the germline V gene are MNHEY and SMNVEV (reference sequence). The J segment lost 5 bases and the V segment lost 5 bases, leaving 10 bases of the junction unmatched. The CDR3 runs 16 residues.

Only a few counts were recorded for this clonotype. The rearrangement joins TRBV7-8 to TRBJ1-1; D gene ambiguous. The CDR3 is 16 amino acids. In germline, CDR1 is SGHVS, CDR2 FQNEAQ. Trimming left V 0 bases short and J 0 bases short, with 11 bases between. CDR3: CASSLAEDYLNTEAFF. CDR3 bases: TGTGCCAGCAGCTTAGCGGAGGATTATTTGAACACTGAAGCTTTCTTT.

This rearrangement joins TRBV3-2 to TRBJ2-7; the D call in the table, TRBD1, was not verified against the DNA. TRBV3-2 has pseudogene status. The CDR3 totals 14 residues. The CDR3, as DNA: TGTGCCAGTTCGACCCCGGGACCCCGGTACGAGCAGTACTTC. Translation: CASSTPGPRYEQYF.

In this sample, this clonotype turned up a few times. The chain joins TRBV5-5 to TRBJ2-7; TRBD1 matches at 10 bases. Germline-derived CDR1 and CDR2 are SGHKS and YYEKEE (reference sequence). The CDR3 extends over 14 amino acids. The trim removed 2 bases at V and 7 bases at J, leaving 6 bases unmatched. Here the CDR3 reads CASSLGTGVGEQYF. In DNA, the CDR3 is TGTGCCAGCAGCTTAGGGACAGGGGTCGGGGAGCAGTACTTC.

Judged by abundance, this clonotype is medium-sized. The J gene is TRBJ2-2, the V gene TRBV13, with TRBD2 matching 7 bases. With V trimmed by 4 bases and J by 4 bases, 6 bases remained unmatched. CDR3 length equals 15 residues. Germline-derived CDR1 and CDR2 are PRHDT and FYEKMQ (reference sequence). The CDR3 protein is CASSSRTRRTGELFF. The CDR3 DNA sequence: TGTGCCAGCAGCTCCAGGACTAGACGCACCGGGGAGCTGTTTTTT.

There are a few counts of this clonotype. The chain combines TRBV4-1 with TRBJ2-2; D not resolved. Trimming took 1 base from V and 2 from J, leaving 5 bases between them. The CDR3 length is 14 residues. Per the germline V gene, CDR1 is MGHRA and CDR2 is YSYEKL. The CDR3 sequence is CASSQVGNTGELFF. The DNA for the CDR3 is TGCGCCAGCAGCCAAGTAGGAAACACCGGGGAGCTGTTTTTT.